This TCR beta chain appears in the sequencing data of a study of blood T cells in healthy people across ages. Notes on the study in general: CMV status of donors was unknown, possibly confounding expanded clonotype changes. Older individuals had lower TCR beta diversity per million T cells (the decline was roughly linear). There was a strong correlation between TCR beta diversity and naive T cell percentage.

A J-beta primer mix and a sample-barcoded 5' primer were used in a second PCR of roughly 6 to 11 cycles. MiXCR was run by TCRdb on the 5' RACE reads, yielding one entry per CDR3 protein. The data hold 950,000 to 1,200,000 distinct CDR3 sequences, with less than 45% observed a single time. A note on this clonotype: Its antigen remains unknown.

The CDR3 is made up of 15 amino acids. Per germline, CDR1 DFQATT and CDR2 SNEGSKA (reference sequence). Trimming shortened V by 0 bases and J by 2 bases, and 11 bases separated the two germline ends. The J gene is TRBJ2-1, the V gene TRBV20-1; unclear D gene. Specimen: blood. The TCR was taken from a young man in good health. The CDR3 DNA is TGCAGTGCTAGAGATCCCACGCCAGCCTACAATGAGCAGTTCTTC. This codes for CSARDPTPAYNEQFF.